This TCR beta chain originates from a study of blood T cell repertoires in COVID-19. About the research overall: COVID-19 samples collected from the United States, Italy and Spain covered acute and convalescent phases.

V was clipped by 7 bases and J by 5 bases, with 26 bases between them. The germline gives CDR1 MNHEY, CDR2 SMNVEV (reference sequence). CDR3 length equals 17 residues. Assignment of participants to cohorts was predicated upon participant-reported clinical history. Cohort 3 recovered donors had two negative PCRs, clearance, or symptom resolution. Profiled with immunoSEQ multiplex PCR; TCRdb holds only in-frame clones, not every one. The repertoire holds some 150,000 clones, with over 80% as singletons. This clonotype was sampled from a woman aged 40 to 50 who had recovered from COVID-19. V and J are TRBV27 and TRBJ2-5; D is perhaps TRBD1 (6 bases). The sample was PBMCs or T cells enriched from blood (not recorded which). CDR3: CASTPGRVGHIGETQYF. In DNA form, the CDR3 reads TGTGCCAGCACCCCTGGGAGAGTGGGACATATAGGGGAGACCCAGTACTTC.